Included here is one T cell receptor beta chain sequence, with context. The data were produced by immunoSEQ multiplex PCR, yet TCRdb's version contains in-frame clones alone and is incomplete. The sample holds 95,000 to 150,000 clones, approximately 81% seen once. The sample belongs to a study of blood T cell repertoires in COVID-19. Study details: PBMCs, B-cell-depleted T cells, or T cells provided the cDNA or gDNA that made up the material.

Sequencing used peripheral blood. The source is a woman aged 45-60 years with acute or convalescent COVID-19.

The chain's CDR3 is CASSSRGERVTEAFF. The CDR3 nucleotides read TGTGCCAGTTCTTCTCGGGGGGAACGGGTAACTGAAGCTTTCTTT. The rearrangement uses TRBV19 and TRBJ1-1; D may be TRBD1 (5 bases). The CDR3 is 15 residues long. Germline values: CDR1 LNHDA, CDR2 SQIVND (reference sequence). V shed 8 bases and J shed 5 bases, with 21 bases lying between them.